These T cell receptor beta chains were read from a single sample in a study of a mutant IDH1 vaccine in newly diagnosed glioma. Some clones are missing from TCRdb's copy, which holds only in-frame ones; the method was immunoSEQ multiplex PCR. The table lists tens of thousands of clones, less than 90% of them singletons. For these TCRs, the target antigens are not known. The sequencing here drew on PBMCs, taken from a glioma patient whose treatment included an IDH1 peptide vaccine. The receptor set was obtained from a woman between 18 and 29 years old with glioma. The CDR3 runs from the conserved cysteine through the conserved F or W. The order of the fields is CDR3 protein, D gene, J gene, V gene. A D gene is named only where the DNA matches it firmly.

CASSLGTVGETQYF | . | TRBJ2-5 | TRBV5-8
CASSPTGEETQYF | . | TRBJ2-5 | TRBV18
CASSYSPGLTYEQYF | . | TRBJ2-7 | TRBV6-5
CASSEGWAGGSGTEAFF | TRBD1 | TRBJ1-1 | TRBV2
CASSSTRQARATTEAFF | . | TRBJ1-1 | TRBV28
CASSAGLDVYEQYF | TRBD2 | TRBJ2-7 | TRBV6-1
CASSIKQGPGTEAFF | TRBD1 | TRBJ1-1 | TRBV7-2
CASSYSRIQETQYF | . | TRBJ2-5 | TRBV6-5
CASDSRGTGGTEAFF | . | TRBJ1-1 | TRBV6-5
CSGKKGPYEQYF | . | . | TRBV29-1
CASSLGLPAKNIQYF | . | TRBJ2-4 | TRBV6-6
CASSSPWDSQETQYF | . | TRBJ2-5 | TRBV7-2
CAISAGQVNQPQHF | TRBD1 | TRBJ1-5 | TRBV10-3
CASSRGPEQFF | . | TRBJ2-1 | TRBV7-2
CASGVQGNSGNTIYF | . | TRBJ1-3 | TRBV9
CASSIQGLPYGYTF | . | TRBJ1-2 | TRBV19
CASSVSGDLVWATQYF | . | TRBJ2-5 | TRBV19
CASSFHTRRNEQFF | . | TRBJ2-1 | TRBV5-1
CASSLPHGYTF | . | TRBJ1-2 | TRBV7-3
CASSQDRGVYTEAFF | . | TRBJ1-1 | TRBV4-1
CASSSSGSYQETQYF | TRBD2 | TRBJ2-5 | TRBV5-4
CASSYGPWDSYGYTF | TRBD1 | TRBJ1-2 | TRBV6-5
CASSQDKRSTDTQYF | . | TRBJ2-3 | TRBV14
CASSDAGGGQPQHF | TRBD1 | TRBJ1-5 | TRBV7-9
CASRPGTANSPLHF | . | TRBJ1-6 | TRBV5-4
CAWSGPDEAFF | . | TRBJ1-1 | TRBV30
CASSLLDTGGTEAFF | TRBD1 | TRBJ1-1 | TRBV4-1
CASSLINYGYTF | . | TRBJ1-2 | TRBV7-9
CASSSGQGNTEAFF | TRBD1 | TRBJ1-1 | TRBV7-6
CASSPGGEVGEQFF | TRBD2 | TRBJ2-1 | TRBV6-5
CASSVRGAGTDTQYF | TRBD2 | TRBJ2-3 | TRBV7-9
CASSQDSRSQETQYF | . | TRBJ2-5 | TRBV4-1
CASSESKREGDTQYF | TRBD2 | TRBJ2-3 | TRBV2
CASSAYTPRGVVTEAFF | . | TRBJ1-1 | TRBV25-1
CASSLGGKDSQETQYF | . | TRBJ2-5 | TRBV5-1
CAISASIVSDSPLHF | . | TRBJ1-6 | TRBV10-3
CASSLSTGSNEQFF | . | TRBJ2-1 | TRBV27
CASSPSWDTEAFF | . | TRBJ1-1 | TRBV11-3
CAIRGDRPNYGYTF | TRBD1 | TRBJ1-2 | TRBV10-3
CASSLVNTEAFF | . | TRBJ1-1 | TRBV5-4
CASSRGEVFYEQYF | . | TRBJ2-7 | TRBV19
CASSIILGQGEPEAFF | . | TRBJ1-1 | TRBV19
CASSEYGGYTF | . | TRBJ1-2 | TRBV2
CASSLGYEQYF | . | TRBJ2-7 | TRBV5-1
CASSMMASGGTGELFF | TRBD2 | TRBJ2-2 | TRBV19
CSVARGTNYGYTF | . | TRBJ1-2 | TRBV29-1
CASSFSQASTGELFF | . | TRBJ2-2 | TRBV27
CASSPAIGTADSPLHF | TRBD1 | TRBJ1-6 | TRBV4-2
CASSSGLAGGRTGELFF | TRBD2 | TRBJ2-2 | TRBV11-3
CASMWGPNTEAFF | . | TRBJ1-1 | TRBV2
CASSPGQTLNEKLFF | . | TRBJ1-4 | TRBV18
CASSWITGEDTGELFF | TRBD1 | TRBJ2-2 | TRBV7-9
CASSSGSGGVNQPQHF | . | TRBJ1-5 | TRBV7-9
CASSIVANEQFF | . | TRBJ2-1 | TRBV19